A selection of T cell receptor beta chains follows, all from one sample in a study of breast tumors, draining lymph nodes, adjacent tissues. Each CDR3 protein gets one entry after TCRdb re-called the multiplex PCR reads with MiXCR. The repertoire holds approximately 180,000 distinct CDR3 sequences, with more than 25% as singletons. Sequenced sample: axillary lymph node tissue. The receptors stem from a female donor with breast cancer. Some clones in this sample may be carry-over from other donors' samples. Each CDR3 is given with its conserved first and last residue. A D gene is named only where the DNA matches it firmly. Some rows mark clone size as missing; the rest say once, few, many or name a class of expanded clone.

TRBD1	many	TRBV6-1	TRBJ1-4	CASRETGGATNEKLFF	TGTGCCAGCAGGGAGACAGGGGGAGCAACTAATGAAAAACTGTTTTTT
NA	NA	TRBV3-2	TRBJ2-1	CASSQVALAEPPHGEQFF	TGTGCCAGCAGCCAAGTGGCGCTAGCGGAGCCCCCGCACGGGGAGCAGTTCTTC
NA	NA	TRBV6-2/TRBV6-3	TRBJ2-7	CASSYSKGPGTGFLFEQYF	TGTGCCAGCAGTTACTCGAAAGGCCCGGGAACAGGCTTTCTCTTCGAGCAGTACTTC
NA	NA	TRBV20-1	TRBJ2-3	CSARDLGVKQYF	TGCAGTGCTAGAGATCTGGGAGTAAAGCAGTATTTT
NA	many	TRBV6-1	TRBJ2-1	CAVTSLSYNEQFF	TGTGCCGTTACTAGCCTCTCCTACAATGAGCAGTTCTTC
TRBD2	NA	TRBV20-1	TRBJ2-7	CSAYSGSGYAQYF	TGCAGTGCTTATAGCGGGAGCGGCTACGCGCAGTACTTT
NA	many	TRBV30	TRBJ1-3	CAWTGFGNTIYF	TGTGCCTGGACAGGGTTCGGAAACACCATATATTTT
NA	NA	TRBV19	TRBJ1-5	CASSPGVQPQHF	TGTGCCAGTAGCCCAGGGGTACAGCCCCAGCATTTT
NA	NA	TRBV2	TRBJ1-2	CASLGQGSYGYTF	TGTGCCAGCTTGGGGCAGGGGAGTTATGGCTACACCTTC
NA	NA	TRBV30	TRBJ1-1	CAWRDLSPEAFF	TGTGCCTGGAGGGATCTTTCCCCCGAAGCTTTCTTT
TRBD1	many	TRBV4-2	TRBJ1-2	CASSRDSGNYGYTF	TGTGCCAGCAGCCGGGACAGTGGGAACTATGGCTACACCTTC
NA	many	TRBV7-6	TRBJ2-3	CASSQRDGTSTDTQYF	TGTGCCAGCAGCCAAAGGGACGGGACTAGCACAGATACGCAGTATTTT
NA	NA	TRBV5-4	TRBJ2-1	CASSSSRLEQFF	TGTGCCAGCAGTTCCTCTAGGCTCGAGCAGTTCTTC
TRBD2	many	TRBV6-5	TRBJ2-7	CASSHSTSFSYEQYF	TGTGCCAGCAGTCACTCGACTAGCTTCTCCTACGAGCAGTACTTC
NA	many	TRBV10-2	TRBJ2-7	CASSESTVNEQYF	TGCGCCAGCAGTGAGTCGACGGTCAACGAGCAGTACTTC
TRBD2	many	TRBV2	TRBJ2-2	CASIAGANTGELFF	TGTGCCAGCATAGCGGGGGCTAACACCGGGGAGCTGTTTTTT
NA	NA	TRBV7-2	TRBJ2-5	CASNSQLGQETQYF	TGTGCCAGCAACTCCCAACTAGGCCAAGAGACCCAGTACTTC